The source of this T cell receptor (beta chain) is a study of OX40 agonist ivuxolimab in advanced cancers. Study as a whole: Eligibility rules accepted prior anti-PD-1, anti-PD-L1 or anti-CTLA-4 therapy, and roughly 40% had some. Study-wide results and caveats: Some of the lowest clonal expansion was seen in partial responders at 0.1-3.0 mg/kg.

Only in-frame clones appear in the TCRdb table, and some are missing; sequencing was by immunoSEQ multiplex PCR. This table has around 27,000 clones, about 76% appearing once. Autoimmune disease history or systemic immunosuppression excluded patients. This clone was counted only a few times. Its specificity is unknown. The sequences come from CD4+ or CD8+ T cells sorted from blood, collected in a trial of the OX40 agonist ivuxolimab. The receptor was isolated from an adult with an advanced solid tumor such as melanoma, head and neck, liver or kidney cancer.

Here the CDR3 reads CASSPGGAIYEQYF. CDR3 nucleotide sequence: TGTGCCAGCAGTCCAGGGGGGGCAATTTACGAGCAGTACTTC. The genes are TRBV5-6 and TRBJ2-7; D is perhaps TRBD1 or TRBD2 (7 bases each). Germline lookup yields CDR1 SGHDT and CDR2 YYEEEE. V lost 5 bases to trimming and J lost 4 bases, with 16 bases between them. This CDR3 region has 14 residues.